A selection of T cell receptor beta chains follows, all from one sample in a study of T cells after yellow fever vaccination. One entry per CDR3 protein, called by TCRdb with MiXCR from the 5' RACE reads. This table holds under 55,000 distinct CDR3 sequences, 6.6% found once. The sequenced sample was CD8+ T cells not binding an NS4B(214-222) dextramer, sorted from PBMCs, obtained approximately 47 days after the first yellow fever vaccination. These receptors all stem from a man younger than 35 who received the YFV17D yellow fever vaccine. Each CDR3 is given with its conserved first and last residue. A D gene is named only where the DNA matches it firmly. Expanded clones get a size class; other rows say once, few or many, or leave the size out.

d_call | j_call | v_call | clone_size | cdr3_aa | cdr3_nt
TRBD2 | TRBJ2-7 | TRBV7-2 | few | CASSGRRGVSSYEQYF | TGTGCCAGCAGCGGCAGGCGGGGGGTCAGCTCCTACGAGCAGTACTTC
. | TRBJ2-2 | TRBV7-9 | many | CASSLAAGELFF | TGTGCCAGCAGCTTAGCGGCAGGGGAGCTGTTTTTT
. | TRBJ2-5 | TRBV11-1 | few | CASSLESDETQYF | TGTGCCAGCAGCTTAGAGTCGGACGAGACCCAGTACTTC
. | TRBJ1-2 | TRBV12-3/TRBV12-4 | . | CASSLAVAGSNGYTF | TGTGCCAGCAGTTTAGCGGTGGCAGGGTCGAATGGCTACACCTTC
. | TRBJ1-5 | TRBV7-8 | many | CASSFMRNQPQHF | TGTGCCAGCAGCTTCATGAGGAATCAGCCCCAGCATTTT
TRBD2 | TRBJ2-1 | TRBV6-5 | many | CASSYGLAPRNEQFF | TGTGCCAGCAGTTACGGACTAGCCCCCCGCAATGAGCAGTTCTTC
. | TRBJ2-5 | TRBV2 | many | CASSEGRSRQETQYF | TGTGCCAGCAGTGAGGGCAGGAGCCGCCAAGAGACCCAGTACTTC
TRBD1 | TRBJ2-5 | TRBV6-1 | many | CATGQGALETQYF | TGTGCCACGGGGCAGGGGGCATTGGAGACCCAGTACTTC
. | TRBJ1-2 | TRBV30 | few | CAWRTTWRAGGYTF | TGTGCCTGGAGGACTACTTGGAGGGCGGGCGGCTACACCTTC
. | TRBJ1-1 | TRBV19 | . | CASRWGTLNTEAFF | TGTGCCAGTAGATGGGGGACGCTGAACACTGAAGCTTTCTTT
. | TRBJ1-5 | TRBV20-1 | many | CSARDPGSNQPQHF | TGCAGTGCTAGAGATCCTGGATCCAATCAGCCCCAGCATTTT
. | TRBJ2-2 | TRBV6-5 | . | CASSPPPGFAGELFF | TGTGCCAGCAGTCCCCCCCCAGGGTTTGCCGGGGAGCTGTTTTTT
. | TRBJ1-5 | TRBV4-2 | few | CASSRLPNQPQHF | TGTGCCAGCAGCCGACTCCCCAATCAGCCCCAGCATTTT
. | TRBJ1-5 | TRBV7-8 | . | CASSSLGGSQPQHF | TGTGCCAGCAGCTCCCTCGGGGGCTCTCAGCCCCAGCATTTT
. | TRBJ2-7 | TRBV27 | many | CASSPLISGAREQYF | TGTGCCAGCAGCCCGTTAATTTCGGGGGCGAGAGAGCAGTACTTC
TRBD1 | TRBJ2-7 | TRBV15 | few | CATSRGQGAPYEQYF | TGTGCCACCAGCAGAGGACAGGGGGCCCCCTACGAGCAGTACTTC
. | TRBJ2-2 | TRBV27 | . | CASSHKAGAAGELFF | TGTGCCAGCAGCCATAAGGCAGGGGCCGCCGGGGAGCTGTTTTTT
TRBD2 | TRBJ2-1 | TRBV6-2/TRBV6-3 | many | CATLSQREYNEQFF | TGTGCCACCTTGAGCCAGCGGGAGTACAATGAGCAGTTCTTC
. | TRBJ2-3 | TRBV7-9 | few | CASRGFRGTSTDTQYF | TGTGCCAGCAGGGGCTTCCGGGGGACCAGCACAGATACGCAGTATTTT
. | TRBJ2-1 | TRBV29-1 | . | CSVASGEHNEQFF | TGCAGCGTTGCATCGGGGGAGCACAATGAGCAGTTCTTC
. | TRBJ2-1 | TRBV5-6 | . | CASSFSGVGGQFF | TGTGCCAGCAGCTTCAGCGGTGTCGGGGGGCAGTTCTTC
. | TRBJ2-5 | TRBV4-1 | few | CASSHATGWQTQYF | TGCGCCAGCAGCCACGCCACAGGGTGGCAGACCCAGTACTTC
TRBD2 | TRBJ2-3 | TRBV7-8 | few | CASSLGSGGAISDTQYF | TGTGCCAGCAGCTTAGGGAGCGGGGGGGCCATATCAGATACGCAGTATTTT
TRBD2 | TRBJ2-3 | TRBV20-1 | few | CSARDPRLAGGRSTDTQYF | TGCAGTGCTAGAGATCCCAGACTAGCGGGGGGGCGGAGCACAGATACGCAGTATTTT
. | TRBJ2-3 | TRBV7-8 | many | CASSLGPRTDTQYF | TGTGCCAGCAGCTTAGGGCCCCGAACAGATACGCAGTATTTT
. | TRBJ1-1 | TRBV4-1 | few | CASSQMDGPNTEAFF | TGCGCCAGCAGCCAGATGGACGGACCCAACACTGAAGCTTTCTTT
. | TRBJ1-1 | TRBV9 | few | CASSVVTRGTEAFF | TGTGCCAGCAGCGTAGTCACGAGGGGCACTGAAGCTTTCTTT
. | TRBJ1-1 | TRBV4-1 | few | CASSQNGLGGTEAFF | TGCGCCAGCAGCCAAAATGGACTGGGGGGCACTGAAGCTTTCTTT
. | TRBJ2-5 | TRBV7-6 | many | CASSLAGGRETQYF | TGTGCCAGCAGCTTAGCCGGGGGGCGAGAGACCCAGTACTTC
. | TRBJ1-5 | TRBV12-3/TRBV12-4 | few | CASSFTGKQPQHF | TGTGCCAGCAGCTTCACAGGGAAACAGCCCCAGCATTTT
. | TRBJ1-6 | TRBV25-1 | few | CASSWRNLKGNSPLHF | TGTGCCAGCAGTTGGCGGAACCTAAAGGGGAATTCACCCCTCCACTTT
. | TRBJ2-1 | TRBV9 | few | CASSVGQAPEPYNEQFF | TGTGCCAGCAGCGTAGGGCAGGCCCCTGAGCCCTACAATGAGCAGTTCTTC
. | TRBJ2-7 | TRBV6-5 | many | CASSYSVNSYEQYF | TGTGCCAGCAGTTACTCGGTCAACTCCTACGAGCAGTACTTC
TRBD1 | TRBJ1-1 | TRBV12-3/TRBV12-4 | . | CASRPRQGYAEAFF | TGTGCCAGCAGGCCGCGACAGGGGTACGCTGAAGCTTTCTTT
. | TRBJ2-1 | TRBV6-6 | few | CASSYGPNEQFF | TGTGCCAGCAGTTACGGCCCCAATGAGCAGTTCTTC
. | TRBJ1-5 | TRBV7-6 | few | CASSLDGLGNQPQHF | TGTGCCAGCAGCTTAGACGGACTGGGAAATCAGCCCCAGCATTTT
TRBD1 | TRBJ1-1 | TRBV4-1 | few | CASSHGQAFDTEAFF | TGCGCCAGCAGCCACGGACAGGCTTTTGACACTGAAGCTTTCTTT
TRBD2 | TRBJ2-3 | TRBV4-2 | many | CASSQGSGGADTQYF | TGTGCCAGCAGCCAAGGGAGCGGGGGGGCAGATACGCAGTATTTT
TRBD1 | TRBJ2-7 | TRBV4-1 | many | CASSQEGTGGDEQYF | TGCGCCAGCAGCCAAGAGGGGACAGGGGGCGACGAGCAGTACTTC
TRBD1 | TRBJ2-1 | TRBV7-6 | many | CASSLGTGGQVVEQFF | TGTGCCAGCAGCTTAGGAACAGGGGGCCAGGTTGTTGAGCAGTTCTTC
TRBD2 | TRBJ2-2 | TRBV3-1 | . | CARSWLLAGAPNTGELFF | TGTGCCCGCAGCTGGTTACTAGCGGGGGCGCCGAACACCGGGGAGCTGTTTTTT
. | TRBJ2-1 | TRBV12-3/TRBV12-4 | . | CASSRPGHSSYNEQFF | TGTGCCAGCAGCCGCCCGGGCCATAGCTCCTACAATGAGCAGTTCTTC
. | TRBJ1-3 | TRBV9 | many | CASSAPGAGNTIYF | TGTGCCAGCAGCGCCCCGGGGGCTGGAAACACCATATATTTT
. | TRBJ1-6 | TRBV3-1 | . | CASSQESQGVRNSPLHF | TGTGCCAGCAGCCAAGAGTCACAGGGTGTAAGGAATTCACCCCTCCACTTT
. | TRBJ2-5 | TRBV9 | many | CASSASGTRETQYF | TGTGCCAGCAGCGCCTCCGGGACCAGAGAGACCCAGTACTTC
. | TRBJ2-7 | TRBV29-1 | many | CSASYRDFDEQYF | TGCAGTGCCTCCTACAGAGACTTCGACGAGCAGTACTTC
. | TRBJ2-2 | TRBV7-2 | . | CASSLLSGTGELFF | TGTGCCAGCAGCTTATTATCAGGAACCGGGGAGCTGTTTTTT
. | TRBJ1-5 | TRBV20-1 | . | CCVWGQVRGSVQPQHF | TGCTGTGTCTGGGGCCAGGTTCGGGGGTCGGTACAGCCCCAGCATTTT
. | TRBJ2-2 | TRBV7-2 | . | CASSLQGITGELFF | TGTGCCAGCAGCTTACAGGGGATCACCGGGGAGCTGTTTTTT
TRBD2 | TRBJ2-5 | TRBV4-2 | . | CASSQVQGLSETQYF | TGTGCCAGCAGCCAAGTCCAGGGACTATCGGAGACCCAGTACTTC
TRBD2 | TRBJ2-5 | TRBV5-4 | . | CASSLTGGPDQETQYF | TGTGCCAGCAGCTTGACGGGGGGGCCGGACCAAGAGACCCAGTACTTC
. | TRBJ1-1 | TRBV5-1 | few | CASSLKNTEAFF | TGCGCCAGCAGCTTGAAGAACACTGAAGCTTTCTTT
TRBD2 | TRBJ2-3 | TRBV19 | few | CASNGGLAGGYDTQYF | TGTGCCAGTAACGGCGGGCTAGCGGGAGGGTACGATACGCAGTATTTT
TRBD1 | TRBJ1-5 | TRBV4-1 | . | CASSQDGTGGDSNQPQHF | TGCGCCAGCAGCCAAGATGGGACAGGGGGGGATAGCAATCAGCCCCAGCATTTT